The source of this T cell receptor beta chain is a study of vaccination and CD4 T cells after COVID-19. Background on the study: Convalescent patients were SARS-CoV-2 positive by nasal swab PCR; several mild, one severe. Median draw time for post-COVID samples was 90 to 130 days post-diagnosis (range 35 to 161). Collection of post-vaccine samples followed dose two by a median approximately 69 days, spanning a range of 14 to 241.

Time point specified: late sampling 161 to 241 days after vaccination in three convalescent patients. Treatment specified: roughly 10-day PBMC culture with coronavirus spike peptide pools or control peptides (ViraFEST assay). Under the ViraFEST approach, antigen-specific T cells were expanded with peptide pools and TCRs subsequently sequenced. Comment on this clonotype: Its specificity is not known.

Once obtained from cultured CD4+ T cells, the DNA was sequenced using the Oncomine TCR Beta short-read assay. TCRdb used MiXCR to reprocess the PCR reads, holding one entry per CDR3 protein. The data contain around 15,000 distinct CDR3 sequences, roughly 57% of them singletons. The germline CDR1 and CDR2 sequences are SGHTA and FQGNSA. This CDR3 contains 19 residues. V dropped 0 bases and J dropped 8; count of bases not matched to a gene: 19. The rearrangement uses TRBV7-2 and TRBJ2-1, with TRBD2 matching 7 bases. The TCR was taken from a human donor who had recovered from COVID-19. This specimen was CD4+ T cells from blood, cultured in vitro, taken about 7 months after SARS-CoV-2 vaccination. In DNA, the CDR3 is TGTGCCAGCAGCTTAGCGGCCCCCTGGAGGAGCGGGATTCTCGATGAGCAGTTCTTC. Residues: CASSLAAPWRSGILDEQFF.